The clone carrying this TCR beta chain was seen many times. Its target is not known. From RNA transcripts, TCR beta CDR3 regions were amplified. An initial round of RT-PCR targeting the TCR CDR3 relied on the HTBI primer set. MiXCR, applied by TCRdb to the multiplex PCR reads, yields one record per CDR3 protein. The repertoire consists of under 800,000 distinct CDR3 sequences, with around 15% occurring once and the leading ten covering roughly a tenth. The sample comes from a study of T cells in Graves' hyperthyroidism and ophthalmopathy. Study observations and caveats: Stable hyperthyroidism and ophthalmopathy were separated using 13 V-J signatures. Most thyroid clonotypes with frequency above 0.001 were detected in blood.

The CDR3 consists of 15 residues. The V and J ends lost 5 bases and 2 bases respectively, with 16 bases between them. Germline loops: CDR1 SEHNR, CDR2 FQNEAQ (reference sequence). Stability of Graves' hyperthyroidism was defined as absent ophthalmopathy progression within 18 months. What was sequenced was blood. This TCR was recovered from a woman under 30 with Graves' hyperthyroidism. The V and J genes are TRBV7-9 and TRBJ2-7, with D possibly matching TRBD1 (5 bases). CDR3 sequence reads: CASSDDRRGAYEQYF. CDR3 in DNA: TGTGCCAGCAGCGATGACAGAAGAGGAGCCTACGAGCAGTACTTC.